This T cell receptor beta chain was captured by sequencing in a study of shared clonotypes between healthy human individuals. Trimming left V 0 bases short and J 8 bases short, with 19 bases between. Germline loops: CDR1 MGHRA, CDR2 YSYEKL. CDR3 length equals 16 residues. Data came from immunoSEQ multiplex PCR; TCRdb stores just in-frame clones and leaves some out. The sample comprises around 2,000,000 clones, about 95% of which are singletons, and approximately 1.2% rests with the top ten. Naive-designated CD8 cells lacked CD45RO, were positively enriched for CCR7, and omitted terminally differentiated effector memory CD45RA+ cells.

This sequence was found in a man in his late teens or twenties in good health. This chain connects TRBV4-1 to TRBJ1-2, with D possibly being TRBD1 (6 bases). Sequencing was performed on naive CD8+ T cells sorted from blood. The chain's CDR3 is CASSQDRLRQAEGYTF. Here the CDR3 DNA reads TGCGCCAGCAGCCAAGATCGACTGAGACAGGCTGAAGGCTACACCTTC.